This T cell receptor beta chain appears in the sequencing data of a study of cytomegalovirus exposure and HLA in healthy donors. CDR1 and CDR2 (germline): SEHNR, FQNEAQ (reference sequence). Deletions cut 0 bases from V and 1 base from J, with 9 bases between. The CDR3 contains 16 residues. The PCR ran on 60 Vbeta and 13 Jbeta primers. The protocol was immunoSEQ multiplex PCR, while the TCRdb copy is restricted to in-frame clones and leaves out a portion. The repertoire consists of 100,000 to 150,000 clones, with 60% to 80% occurring once and the leading ten covering 3% to 4.5%. The sequenced material came from PBMCs. The genes are TRBV7-9 and TRBJ1-4, with D unclear. The origin of this receptor is a man under 40 in good health and CMV-seronegative. In nucleotides, the CDR3 is TGTGCCAGCAGCTTAGCGCTGTCAGGAACTAATGAAAAACTGTTTTTT. Translated, it gives CASSLALSGTNEKLFF.